One sample yielded the 23 T cell receptor beta chains listed below, sequenced in a study of blood T cell repertoires in COVID-19. Some clones are missing from TCRdb's copy, which holds only in-frame ones; the method was immunoSEQ multiplex PCR. The sample holds 250,000 to 350,000 clones, about 88% seen once. Sequenced: peripheral blood. The receptors originated from a woman between 25 and 40 years old with COVID-19, enrolled during active disease.

The V and J genes are TRBV10-3 and TRBJ2-7; D is perhaps TRBD2 (5 bases). The V gene lost 2 bases and the J gene lost 2 bases, with 10 bases spanning the gap. Germline CDR1 ENHRY, CDR2 SYGVKD. There are 14 residues in the CDR3. CDR3 DNA: TGTGCCATCAGTGAGGGGAGCGGAACCTACGAGCAGTACTTC. Its translation is CAISEGSGTYEQYF.

J is TRBJ1-3 and V is TRBV5-1; maybe TRBD1 (5 bases). The CDR3 is 15 residues long. CDR1 SGHRS and CDR2 YFSETQ come from the germline V gene. Trimming pared 0 bases from V and 2 bases from J, leaving 9 bases between. CDR3 sequence reads: CASSLARAAGNTIYF. The CDR3 DNA reads TGCGCCAGCAGCTTGGCCAGGGCAGCTGGAAACACCATATATTTT.

The rearrangement uses TRBV9 and TRBJ2-7; D perhaps matches TRBD1 (6 bases). This CDR3 is 15 amino acids long. CDR1 and CDR2 (germline): SGDLS, YYNGEE. V was trimmed by 4 bases and J by 7 bases, leaving 21 bases between them. The CDR3 bases are TGTGCCAGCAGCCTTCCCTTGAGTGGCACAGGGGAGCAGTACTTC. This translates into CASSLPLSGTGEQYF.

This chain connects TRBV5-1 to TRBJ2-3; 16 bases line up with TRBD2. The V segment lost 4 bases and the J segment 3 bases; nucleotides outside the gene matches: 26. The CDR3 is made up of 24 amino acids. The germline CDR1 and CDR2 sequences are SGHRS and YFSETQ. CDR3 DNA sequence: TGCGCCAGCAGCCGTCGCCCGGGACTAGCGGGAGGGCCGTCCCGAGATTTTGAAACAGATACGCAGTATTTT. Residues: CASSRRPGLAGGPSRDFETDTQYF. The whole variable domain, remainder taken from reference TRBV5-1 and TRBJ2-3, is KAGVTQTPRYLIKTRGQQVTLSCSPISGHRSVSWYQQTPGQGLQFLFEYFSETQRNKGNFPGRFSGRQFSNSRSEMNVSTLELGDSALYLCASSRRPGLAGGPSRDFETDTQYFGPGTRLTVL.

This clone occurred a few times. The genes are TRBV29-1 and TRBJ1-2, with 8 bases aligning to TRBD1. Germline V gene data show CDR1 as SQVTM and CDR2 as ANQGSEA. The V and J ends lost 7 bases and 7 bases, in that order; junction bases with no gene match: 11. The CDR3 sequence is 13 residues long. The CDR3 loop is CSGRTGTEGGYTF. The CDR3 bases are TGCAGCGGGAGGACAGGGACCGAAGGTGGCTACACCTTC. The variable domain in full, completed from reference TRBV29-1 and TRBJ1-2, reads SAVISQKPSRDICQRGTSLTIQCQVDSQVTMMFWYRQQPGQSLTLIATANQGSEATYESGFVIDKFPISRPNLTFSTLTVSNMSPEDSSIYLCSGRTGTEGGYTFGSGTRLTVV.

Points on this clone: Other DNA sequences within the sample encode an identical CDR3. The chain uses TRBV28 and TRBJ2-7; TRBD1 aligns across 8 bases. In germline, CDR1 is MDHEN, CDR2 SYDVKM. J was trimmed by 2 bases and V by 4 bases; bases with no gene match: 4. The CDR3 consists of 14 residues. This CDR3 is CASSSGTGAYEQYF. CDR3 DNA sequence: TGTGCCAGCAGTTCCGGGACAGGAGCCTACGAGCAGTACTTC. Complete variable domain (other parts from reference TRBV28 and TRBJ2-7): DVKVTQSSRYLVKRTGEKVFLECVQDMDHENMFWYRQDPGLGLRLIYFSYDVKMKEKGDIPEGYSVSREKKERFSLILESASTNQTSMYLCASSSGTGAYEQYFGPGTRLTVT.

J is TRBJ2-7 and V is TRBV5-4, with 8 bases fitting TRBD1. Looked up from germline, CDR1 is SGHNT and CDR2 is YYREEE (reference sequence). V gave up 1 base and J gave up 5 bases; unmatched junction bases: 5. The CDR3 sequence is 14 residues long. The DNA for the CDR3 is TGTGCCAGCAGCTTGCTTCAGGGGGCCCACGAGCAGTACTTC. Protein product: CASSLLQGAHEQYF. The variable domain in full, completed from reference TRBV5-4 and TRBJ2-7, reads ETGVTQSPTHLIKTRGQQVTLRCSSQSGHNTVSWYQQALGQGPQFIFQYYREEENGRGNFPPRFSGLQFPNYSSELNVNALELDDSALYLCASSLLQGAHEQYFGPGTRLTVT.

This sequence joins TRBV18 and TRBJ2-1, with 8 bases that match TRBD2. The CDR3 runs to 16 residues. V gave up 3 bases and J gave up 5 bases; unmatched junction bases: 9. The germline V gene has CDR1 KGHSH and CDR2 LQKENI. The CDR3 loop is CASSPGGRLSDNEQFF. CDR3 DNA: TGTGCCAGCTCACCTGGCGGGAGGCTTTCCGACAATGAGCAGTTCTTC.

As concerns this clone: Within the sample, other DNA sequences also encode this same CDR3. V is TRBV20-1 and J is TRBJ2-7; D unresolved. Per the germline V gene, CDR1 is DFQATT and CDR2 is SNEGSKA (reference sequence). The CDR3 covers 11 residues. Trimming cost V 6 bases and J 1 base, with 7 bases left between them. The CDR3 bases are TGCAGTGCGCCACGGTCCTACGAGCAGTACTTC. Translation: CSAPRSYEQYF.

This clone showed up just once. The V call is TRBV4-2, the J call TRBJ2-5, with TRBD2 identical over 16 bases. Germline CDR1 and CDR2: LGHNA and YNFKEQ. V gave up 4 bases and J gave up 5 bases; unmatched junction bases: 4. This CDR3 spans 16 amino acids. The DNA of the CDR3 is TGTGCCAGCAGCCCCGGGACTAGCGGGAGGGCGGAGACCCAGTACTTC. This translates into CASSPGTSGRAETQYF.

The genes are TRBV6-6 and TRBJ1-3, with 8 bases identical to TRBD1. CDR1 MNHNY and CDR2 SVGAGI come from the germline V gene (reference sequence). This CDR3 is 15 amino acids long. V was pared by 2 bases and J by 4 bases, with 4 bases of the junction left unmatched. The CDR3 bases are TGTGCCAGCAGTTACGGGGCAGGGGGCGGAAACACCATATATTTT. The encoded protein is CASSYGAGGGNTIYF.

V usage is TRBV19 and J usage is TRBJ2-2; no firm D call. Germline V gene lookup returns CDR1 LNHDA and CDR2 SQIVND (reference sequence). V lost 6 bases to trimming and J lost 6 bases, with 14 bases between them. The CDR3 length is 14 residues. CDR3 region: CASSQTAAPGELFF. The DNA for the CDR3 is TGTGCCAGTAGCCAAACCGCGGCCCCCGGGGAGCTGTTTTTT. The complete variable domain, with remaining parts taken from reference TRBV19 and TRBJ2-2, reads DGGITQSPKYLFRKEGQNVTLSCEQNLNHDAMYWYRQDPGQGLRLIYYSQIVNDFQKGDIAEGYSVSREKKESFPLTVTSAQKNPTAFYLCASSQTAAPGELFFGEGSRLTVL.

The rearrangement joins TRBV5-1 to TRBJ2-3; TRBD1 matches at 9 bases. CDR1 is SGHRS, CDR2 YFSETQ, per germline. This CDR3 has 16 amino acids. The J segment lost 4 bases and the V segment lost 2 bases, leaving 8 bases of the junction unmatched. The CDR3 spells CASSFLGQGGADTQYF. In nucleotides, the CDR3 is TGCGCCAGCAGCTTTTTGGGACAGGGTGGCGCAGATACGCAGTATTTT.

This clone was seen a single time. The rearrangement links TRBV7-2 to TRBJ2-7; possible D gene TRBD2, 5 bases. The CDR3 length is 14 residues. The ends were cut back, 5 bases at V and 2 bases at J, with 13 bases in the middle. The V gene's germline CDR1 is SGHTA and CDR2 FQGNSA. CDR3 sequence: CASSPGRGAYEQYF. DNA of the CDR3: TGTGCCAGCAGCCCCGGTCGGGGAGCCTACGAGCAGTACTTC.

This clone has only one observation. This chain joins TRBV6-5 and TRBJ1-1; D gene uncertain. The CDR3 is made up of 14 amino acids. V was pared by 6 bases and J by 5 bases, with 16 bases between. The germline V gene has CDR1 MNHEY and CDR2 SVGAGI. CDR3 protein: CASSYPRTGTEAFF. The CDR3 DNA is TGTGCCAGCAGCTACCCGCGGACTGGGACTGAAGCTTTCTTT.

For this clone: A read error may account for a junction end that differs from germline. The gene calls are TRBV28 and TRBJ1-1, with TRBD1 matching 7 bases. This CDR3 is 13 amino acids long. Per germline, CDR1 MDHEN and CDR2 SYDVKM. The CDR3 DNA is TGTGCCAGCAGCTTAGGGACAGTAACTGAAACTTTCTTT. Protein product: CASSLGTVTETFF.

CDR3 sequence: CASSQVRGRDNSPLHF. CDR3 DNA: TGTGCCAGCAGCCAAGTAAGGGGGCGAGATAATTCACCCCTCCACTTT. The rearrangement links TRBV3-1 (or the pseudogene TRBV3-2) to TRBJ1-6; 7 nucleotides agree with TRBD1. V shed 1 base, J shed 5 bases, and the junction held 5 bases outside the gene matches. The CDR3 consists of 16 residues. In germline, CDR1 is LGHDT, CDR2 YNNKEL (reference sequence).

V is TRBV24-1 and J is TRBJ2-3; maybe TRBD2 (7 bases). The germline V gene has CDR1 KGHDR and CDR2 SFDVKD. The V and J ends lost 12 bases and 1 base respectively, with 22 bases between them. There are 16 residues in the CDR3. The CDR3 DNA is TGTGCCCCTCCGGGCGACCGGCGGGGGCGCACAGATACGCAGTATTTT. Protein: CAPPGDRRGRTDTQYF.

This chain uses TRBV3-1 (or the pseudogene TRBV3-2) with TRBJ1-5, with D unresolved. Per germline, CDR1 LGHDT and CDR2 YNNKEL (reference sequence). The CDR3 extends over 14 amino acids. Trimming left V 1 base short and J 6 bases short, with 10 bases between. CDR3 coding DNA: TGTGCCAGCAGCCAAGGAAACGGAGTTCAGCCCCAGCATTTT. Translating it yields CASSQGNGVQPQHF.

The chain couples TRBV5-6 to TRBJ1-2; no clear D. Looked up from germline, CDR1 is SGHDT and CDR2 is YYEEEE. This CDR3 spans 13 amino acids. The ends were cut back, 4 bases at V and 5 bases at J, with 12 bases in the middle. In DNA form, the CDR3 reads TGTGCCAGCAGCCGGCCCGGGGTATATGGCTACACCTTC. Amino acids: CASSRPGVYGYTF.

This chain joins TRBV7-2 and TRBJ1-5; D is unclear. Between the trimmed V and J ends, which lost 6 bases and 4 bases, there was a span of 4 bases. The CDR3 is made up of 11 amino acids. The germline V gene has CDR1 SGHTA and CDR2 FQGNSA. CDR3 nucleotides: TGTGCCAGCAGTGCGAATCAGCCCCAGCATTTT. Translating gives CASSANQPQHF. The full variable domain, rest sourced from reference TRBV7-2 and TRBJ1-5, is GAGVSQSPSNKVTEKGKDVELRCDPISGHTALYWYRQSLGQGLEFLIYFQGNSAPDKSGLPSDRFSAERTGGSVSTLTIQRTQQEDSAVYLCASSANQPQHFGDGTRLSIL.

The chain combines TRBV7-9 with TRBJ1-2; the D gene is possibly TRBD1 (6 bases). The ends were cut back, 5 bases at V and 6 bases at J, with 13 bases in the middle. The CDR3 consists of 13 residues. CDR1 is SEHNR and CDR2 is FQNEAQ in the germline V gene (reference sequence). The chain's CDR3 is CASSLQGSHGYTF. CDR3 nucleotides: TGTGCCAGCAGCCTTCAGGGGAGCCATGGCTACACCTTC.

This chain links TRBV7-8 with TRBJ1-2; possible D gene TRBD1, 5 bases. The V gene's germline CDR1 is SGHVS and CDR2 FQNEAQ. Trimming stripped 0 bases from V and 2 bases from J, with 10 bases between. This CDR3 spans 15 amino acids. Here the CDR3 DNA reads TGTGCCAGCAGCTTAGCAGGGGCTAACAACTATGGCTACACCTTC. Translated: CASSLAGANNYGYTF.